The entry below gives a single TCR beta chain sequence along with its context. The time point: persistent/refractory GD, antithyroid drugs over 5 years with positive TRAb. Extracted RNA from PBMCs served as the source of the TCR library. The CDR3 runs to 13 residues. With 5 bases clipped from V and 5 bases from J, the junction kept 6 bases outside the gene matches. Germline CDR1 GTSNPN, CDR2 SVGIG (reference sequence). The data are from a study of regulatory T cells in long-lasting Graves disease. HTBI primers from iRepertoire and Arm-PCR of CDR3 regions yielded the TCR beta libraries. Using its own MiXCR run on the multiplex PCR reads, TCRdb lists one record per CDR3 protein. Here the sample spans a few hundred thousand distinct CDR3 sequences, around a fifth being singletons.

The sample here was peripheral blood mononuclear cells (PBMCs), taken when the disease was refractory, from a patient treated with antithyroid drugs. The chain employs TRBV30 and TRBJ1-1; 9 bases fit TRBD1. The sequence was obtained from a female donor with Graves disease. The CDR3 sequence: CAWATGGETEAFF. DNA of the CDR3: TGTGCCTGGGCAACAGGGGGCGAAACTGAAGCTTTCTTT.